This T cell receptor beta chain derives from a study of blood T cell repertoires in COVID-19. Looking at the study overall: COVID-19 samples, acute and convalescent, were from the United States, Italy and Spain. The cDNA or gDNA used as material had been derived from T cells, B-cell-depleted T cells, or PBMCs.

Original handling: Cell counts per sample came from amplifying reference gene primers. Only in-frame clones appear in the TCRdb table, and some are missing; sequencing was by immunoSEQ multiplex PCR. For V, J and clone size, that table is used; D and trimming come from the DNA. The sample holds some 180,000 clones; 75% to 90% are singletons and the top ten take 7.5% to 9.5%. Germline V CDR1 and CDR2: SGHDT, YYEEEE. The CDR3 length is 15 residues. V lost 2 bases to trimming and J lost 6 bases; unmatched junction nucleotides: 10. The receptor comes from a woman aged 60-70 years with acute or convalescent COVID-19. The rearrangement links TRBV5-6 to TRBJ1-1, with 7 bases identical to TRBD1. What was sequenced was peripheral blood. DNA for the CDR3: TGTGCCAGCAGCTTAATTACAGGGGTTTTGGCTGAAGCTTTCTTT. It encodes CASSLITGVLAEAFF.